Listed below are T cell receptor beta chains from one sample, sequenced in a study of regulatory T cells in long-lasting Graves disease. MiXCR, applied by TCRdb to the multiplex PCR reads, yields one record per CDR3 protein. The table includes around 420,000 distinct CDR3 sequences, roughly 15% detected once. These sequences were also reported in another study, on T cells in Graves' hyperthyroidism and ophthalmopathy.

Here the sequenced sample was peripheral blood mononuclear cells (PBMCs), taken at new diagnosis, from a patient treated with antithyroid drugs. All receptors derive from a woman aged 40 to 55 with Graves disease. Each CDR3 is given with its conserved first and last residue. Each record gives: J gene, V gene, clone size, CDR3 protein. Part of the rows lack a size; the others show once, few, many or a class for expanded clones.

TRBJ2-1 | TRBV7-2 | many | CASSLFGFGTNNEQFF
TRBJ2-1 | TRBV28 | once | CASRQDRGFYNEQFF
TRBJ1-4 | TRBV20-1 | many | CSAPGQGLPLEKLFF
TRBJ2-3 | TRBV12-3/TRBV12-4 | many | CASSFIGGSTDTQYF
TRBJ1-1 | TRBV7-8 | many | CASSLARWAGEGTEAFF
TRBJ1-1 | TRBV5-1 | many | CASSLEGGDTEAFF
TRBJ2-7 | TRBV20-1 | many | CSAPIQGAREQYF
TRBJ2-7 | TRBV19 | many | CASSSGVEQYF
TRBJ2-5 | TRBV11-3 | many | CASSQLATQETQYF
TRBJ1-5 | TRBV28 | many | CASSQNSNQPQHF
TRBJ2-2 | TRBV19 | many | CASSGTGRRTGELFF
TRBJ1-1 | TRBV12-3/TRBV12-4 | many | CASSFYSDRKNTEAFF
TRBJ2-7 | TRBV11-2 | many | CASSSYKPSSYEQYF
TRBJ2-7 | TRBV12-3/TRBV12-4 | many | CASSLSLYEQYF
TRBJ2-7 | TRBV6-1 | many | CARPQGSPSWNEQYF
TRBJ1-5 | TRBV28 | - | CASSPTGQGAAQPQHF
TRBJ2-3 | TRBV11-2 | many | CASSPLTSGRAEDTQYF
TRBJ2-3 | TRBV20-1 | many | CSANPFDNGLTDTQYF
TRBJ2-1 | TRBV11-2 | - | CASSLVPPGTSGRVGAYNEQFF
TRBJ2-5 | TRBV7-3 | - | CASSLWTGAGETQYF
TRBJ1-5 | TRBV20-1 | - | CSARARTAGTSGNQPQHF
TRBJ2-1 | TRBV6-5 | - | CASSFDRGSGANEQFF
TRBJ2-5 | TRBV11-2 | - | CASSDLGSGSFQETQYF
TRBJ2-3 | TRBV6-2/TRBV6-3 | many | CASRVRTGFRESTDTQYF
TRBJ2-3 | TRBV12-3/TRBV12-4 | few | CASSFPGGGKGTDTQYF
TRBJ1-5 | TRBV12-3/TRBV12-4 | many | CASSARGDQPQHF
TRBJ2-1 | TRBV28 | many | CASSVGQPGSWKDEQFF
TRBJ1-4 | TRBV28 | many | CASSLEQGARNEKLFF
TRBJ2-1 | TRBV7-3 | many | CASGLASGEQFF
TRBJ2-1 | TRBV27 | few | CASSLLAGEAYNEQFF
TRBJ2-5 | TRBV5-1 | - | CASSGTQGKGETRYF
TRBJ2-1 | TRBV12-3/TRBV12-4 | - | CASSLTGGFIEQFF
TRBJ2-1 | TRBV5-1 | many | CASSLSPTREGTYNEQFF
TRBJ2-3 | TRBV20-1 | few | CSGTSGRRADTQYF
TRBJ2-1 | TRBV12-3/TRBV12-4 | many | CASSLRYEQFF
TRBJ2-2 | TRBV28 | many | CASSFRSGRAGELFF
TRBJ2-2 | TRBV7-8 | many | CASSVGLAGPNTGELFF
TRBJ2-7 | TRBV5-8 | - | CASSRVGREGVYEQYF
TRBJ1-2 | TRBV12-3/TRBV12-4 | many | CASRPTGNYGYTF
TRBJ2-2 | TRBV9 | - | CASSVYTGELFF
TRBJ2-1 | TRBV7-3 | many | CASSLTRRDEQFF
TRBJ2-3 | TRBV3-1 | many | CASSQEGLADTQYF
TRBJ2-1 | TRBV20-1 | many | CSPRGPNSYNEQFF
TRBJ1-5 | TRBV28 | many | CASSFGKGASNQPQHF
TRBJ2-4 | TRBV7-9 | - | CASSTGTVFTPHKNIQYF
TRBJ2-4 | TRBV20-1 | - | CSARASWTAAKNIQYF
- | TRBV2 | - | CASRGTSGMETQYF
TRBJ2-1 | TRBV19 | - | CASSIQPGDEQFF
TRBJ2-1 | TRBV10-3 | - | CAISELAGGNEQFF
TRBJ2-1 | TRBV27 | - | CASSEPSGGKSF
TRBJ2-2 | TRBV11-3 | many | CASSLHGTGELFF
TRBJ1-2 | TRBV10-3 | many | CAISGTSGYGYTF
TRBJ1-2 | TRBV28 | many | CASSVPGNYGYTF
TRBJ2-3 | TRBV12-3/TRBV12-4 | - | CASSLAGRRDTQYF
TRBJ1-3 | TRBV7-9 | few | CASSMTGGLGNTIYF
TRBJ1-3 | TRBV11-2 | many | CASSSGQGSGNTIYF